This TCR beta chain emerged from a study of early T cells in non-severe SARS-CoV-2 infection. Overall study: Chains stayed unpaired after sequencing of bulk RNA from unsorted whole blood.

The CDR3 contains 15 residues. V lost 5 bases and J lost 3, with 16 bases in between. Attachment of unique molecular identifiers to individual cDNA molecules was performed. MiXCR was run by TCRdb on the 5' RACE reads, yielding one entry per CDR3 protein. The sample records tens of thousands of distinct CDR3 sequences, 6% to 9.5% being singletons. Many counts were recorded for this clonotype. The antigen is undetermined. Study results and caveats: The matching step, a VDJdb search, favored anti-spike CD8 responses and missed private and CD4 specificities.

V usage is TRBV12-3 or TRBV12-4 and J usage is TRBJ1-1; weak D call: TRBD1 (5 bases). The sequence came from an adult who was a healthcare worker with PCR-confirmed SARS-CoV-2 infection or an uninfected control (not recorded which). The input for sequencing was whole blood, taken at baseline. The CDR3: CASSPLNRGDTEAFF. As DNA, the CDR3 is TGTGCCAGCAGTCCCCTTAATCGGGGGGACACTGAAGCTTTCTTT.